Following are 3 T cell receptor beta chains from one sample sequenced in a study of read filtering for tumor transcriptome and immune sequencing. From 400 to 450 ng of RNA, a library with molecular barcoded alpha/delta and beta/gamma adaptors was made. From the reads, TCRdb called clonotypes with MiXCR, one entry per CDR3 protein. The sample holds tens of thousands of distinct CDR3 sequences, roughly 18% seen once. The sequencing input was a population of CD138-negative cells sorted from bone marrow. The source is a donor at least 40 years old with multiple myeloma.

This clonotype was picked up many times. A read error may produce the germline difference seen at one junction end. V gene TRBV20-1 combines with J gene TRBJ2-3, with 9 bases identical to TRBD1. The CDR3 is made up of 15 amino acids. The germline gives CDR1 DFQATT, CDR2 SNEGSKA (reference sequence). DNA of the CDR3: TGCAGTGCTGGAGATTCAGGGACAGGGATTGATACGCAGTATTTT. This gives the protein CSAGDSGTGIDTQYF.

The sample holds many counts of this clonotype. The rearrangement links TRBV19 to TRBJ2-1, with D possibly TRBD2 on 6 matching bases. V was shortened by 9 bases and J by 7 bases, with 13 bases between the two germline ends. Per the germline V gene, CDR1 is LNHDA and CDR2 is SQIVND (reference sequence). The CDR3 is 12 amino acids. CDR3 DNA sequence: TGTGCCAGGTTTTGGGGGACTAATGAGCAGTTCTTC. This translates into CARFWGTNEQFF.

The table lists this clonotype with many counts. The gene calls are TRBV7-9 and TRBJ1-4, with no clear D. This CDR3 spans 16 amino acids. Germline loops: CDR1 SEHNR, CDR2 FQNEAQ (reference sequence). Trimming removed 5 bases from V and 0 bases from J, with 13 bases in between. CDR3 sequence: CASSPDNLSTNEKLFF. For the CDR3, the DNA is TGTGCCAGCAGCCCCGACAACCTATCAACTAATGAAAAACTGTTTTTT.